This T cell receptor (beta chain) was captured by sequencing in a study of glioma-infiltrating T cells. Study as a whole: Glioblastomas were WHO grade IV, sampled at first diagnosis; low-grade were grade II.

On this clonotype: The antigen remains unidentified. A clone one base away is much larger, so this may be a read error.

The iRepertoire nested amplicon-rescue multiplex PCR amplified TCR alpha and beta CDR3s from RNA. TCRdb used MiXCR to reprocess the multiplex PCR reads, holding one entry per CDR3 protein. Found here are 300,000 to 450,000 distinct CDR3 sequences, less than 50% of them singletons; the top ten hold approximately 12%. General study findings and limits: Signature shared blood CDR3 motifs were enriched in low-divergence and depleted in high-divergence patients. Gliomas, especially low-grade, showed above-expected tissue-blood divergence; non-neoplastic patients showed below.

This CDR3 has 16 residues. Germline-derived CDR1 and CDR2 are MDHEN and SYDVKM. Sequencing was done on a sample of glioma tissue, nonneoplastic brain tissue, or PBMCs (not recorded which). V gene TRBV28 combines with J gene TRBJ2-4, with 9 bases lining up with TRBD2. The receptor was isolated from a human donor with low-grade glioma or glioblastoma, undergoing nonglioma brain surgery, or in good health (not recorded which). As DNA, the CDR3 is TGTGCCAGCAGGGCGGGGGGGTTATCGGCCAAAAACGTTCAGTACTTC. This translates into CASRAGGLSAKNVQYF.